This entry features one T cell receptor (beta chain) sequence. What it binds is unknown. This entry is derived from a study of cytomegalovirus exposure and HLA in healthy donors. Across the study: Membership in the Caucasian-associated ancestry cluster was found for 81% of 300 to 500 genotyped donors. Study-level results: The likely origin of a cluster of highly shared sequence variants was a sequencing artifact.

Germline V gene sequence: CDR1 SGDLS, CDR2 YYNGEE. V trimming: 2 bases; J trimming: 10 bases; junction bases outside the gene matches: 6. The CDR3 is 13 residues long. The PCR contained 60 Vbeta and 13 Jbeta primers. The data were produced by immunoSEQ multiplex PCR, yet TCRdb's version contains in-frame clones alone and is incomplete. The sample carries some 91,000 clones, about 75% recorded once. The V call is TRBV9, the J call TRBJ2-1; 7 nucleotides agree with TRBD1. This TCR was sampled from a middle-aged man in good health and CMV-seropositive. The sequencing input was PBMCs. In DNA form, the CDR3 reads TGTGCCAGCAGCGTTACAGGGGTCGGCGAGCAGTTCTTC. Translating gives CASSVTGVGEQFF.